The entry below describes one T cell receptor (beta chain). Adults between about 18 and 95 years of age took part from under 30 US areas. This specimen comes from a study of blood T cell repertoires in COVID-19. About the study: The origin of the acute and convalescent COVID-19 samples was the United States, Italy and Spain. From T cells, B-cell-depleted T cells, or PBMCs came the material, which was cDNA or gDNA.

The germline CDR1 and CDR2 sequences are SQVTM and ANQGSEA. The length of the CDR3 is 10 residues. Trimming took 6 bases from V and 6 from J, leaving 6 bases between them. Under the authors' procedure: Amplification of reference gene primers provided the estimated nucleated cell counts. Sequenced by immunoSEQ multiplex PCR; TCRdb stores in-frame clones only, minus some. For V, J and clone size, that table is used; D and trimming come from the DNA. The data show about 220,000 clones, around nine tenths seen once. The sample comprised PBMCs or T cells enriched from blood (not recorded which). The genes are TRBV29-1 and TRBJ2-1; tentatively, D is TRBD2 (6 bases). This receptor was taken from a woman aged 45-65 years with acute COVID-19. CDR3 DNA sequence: TGCAGCGTGCGGGGCAATGAGCAGTTCTTC. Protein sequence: CSVRGNEQFF.